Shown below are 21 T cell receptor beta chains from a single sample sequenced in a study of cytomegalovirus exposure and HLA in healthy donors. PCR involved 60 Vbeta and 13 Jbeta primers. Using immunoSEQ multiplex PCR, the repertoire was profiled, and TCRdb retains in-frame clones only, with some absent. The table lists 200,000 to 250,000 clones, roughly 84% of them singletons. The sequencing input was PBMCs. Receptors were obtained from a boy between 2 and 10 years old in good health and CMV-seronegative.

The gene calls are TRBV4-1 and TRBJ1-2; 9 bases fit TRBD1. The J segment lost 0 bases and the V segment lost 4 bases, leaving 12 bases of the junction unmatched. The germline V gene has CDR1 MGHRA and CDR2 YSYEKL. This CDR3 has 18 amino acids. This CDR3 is CASSPSPGTGKANYGYTF. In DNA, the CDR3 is TGCGCCAGCAGCCCCAGCCCCGGGACAGGGAAAGCTAACTATGGCTACACCTTC.

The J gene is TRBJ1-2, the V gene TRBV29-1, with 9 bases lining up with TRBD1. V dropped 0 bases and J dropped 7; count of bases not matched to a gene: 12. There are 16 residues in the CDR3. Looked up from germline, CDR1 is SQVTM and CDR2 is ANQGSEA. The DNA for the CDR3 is TGCAGCGTTGAAGAAGGGGGGGCCACAGGGGGCCTTGGCTACACCTTC. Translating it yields CSVEEGGATGGLGYTF.

The chain's CDR3 is CASSLGQGDQPQHF. Written as DNA, the CDR3 is TGTGCCAGCAGCTTAGGACAGGGGGATCAGCCCCAGCATTTT. The chain uses TRBV7-6 and TRBJ1-5; 9 bases map to TRBD1. Germline assignment: CDR1 SGHVS and CDR2 FNYEAQ. The CDR3 contains 14 residues. V shed 1 base and J 5 bases; nucleotides not matched to a gene: 0.

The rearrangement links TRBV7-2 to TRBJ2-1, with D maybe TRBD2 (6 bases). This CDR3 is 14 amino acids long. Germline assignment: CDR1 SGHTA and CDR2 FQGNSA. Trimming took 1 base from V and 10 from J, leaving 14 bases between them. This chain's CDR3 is CASSLGLERREQFF. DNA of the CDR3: TGTGCCAGCAGCTTAGGACTAGAGAGGCGGGAGCAGTTCTTC.

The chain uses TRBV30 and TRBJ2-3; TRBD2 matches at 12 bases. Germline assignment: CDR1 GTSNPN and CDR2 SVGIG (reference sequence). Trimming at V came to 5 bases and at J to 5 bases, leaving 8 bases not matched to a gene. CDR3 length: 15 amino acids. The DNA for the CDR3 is TGTGCCTGGCGAAAACTAGCGGGGGGTATAGATACGCAGTATTTT. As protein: CAWRKLAGGIDTQYF.

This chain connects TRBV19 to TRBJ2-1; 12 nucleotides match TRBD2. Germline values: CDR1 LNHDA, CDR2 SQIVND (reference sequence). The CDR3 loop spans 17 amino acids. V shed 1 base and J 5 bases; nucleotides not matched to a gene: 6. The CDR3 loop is CASSIGRTSGNNNEQFF. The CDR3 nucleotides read TGTGCCAGTAGTATAGGCAGGACTAGCGGGAATAACAATGAGCAGTTCTTC.

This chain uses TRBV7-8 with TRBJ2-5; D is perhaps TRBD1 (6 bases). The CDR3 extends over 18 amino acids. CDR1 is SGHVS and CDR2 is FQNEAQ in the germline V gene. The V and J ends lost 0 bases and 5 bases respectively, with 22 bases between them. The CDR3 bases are TGTGCCAGCAGCTTAGCTAGGTTTGTTCAGGGGTCTAAGGAGACCCAGTACTTC. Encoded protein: CASSLARFVQGSKETQYF.

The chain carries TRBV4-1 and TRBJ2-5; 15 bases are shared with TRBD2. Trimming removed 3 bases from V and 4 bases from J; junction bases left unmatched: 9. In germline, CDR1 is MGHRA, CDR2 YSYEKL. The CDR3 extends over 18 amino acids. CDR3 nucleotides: TGCGCCAGCAGCCAGGTCAACCTGGGACTAGCGGGAGGAGAGACCCAGTACTTC. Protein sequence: CASSQVNLGLAGGETQYF.

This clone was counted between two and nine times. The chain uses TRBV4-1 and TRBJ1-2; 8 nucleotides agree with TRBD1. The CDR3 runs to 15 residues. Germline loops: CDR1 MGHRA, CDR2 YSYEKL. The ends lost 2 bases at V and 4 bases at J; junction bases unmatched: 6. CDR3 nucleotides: TGCGCCAGCAGCCAAACGACAGGGGAGGGCTATGGCTACACCTTC. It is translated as CASSQTTGEGYGYTF.

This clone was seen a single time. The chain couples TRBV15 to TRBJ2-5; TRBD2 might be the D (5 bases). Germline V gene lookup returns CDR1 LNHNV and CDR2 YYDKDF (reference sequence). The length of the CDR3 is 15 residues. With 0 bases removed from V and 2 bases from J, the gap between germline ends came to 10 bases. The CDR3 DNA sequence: TGTGCCACCAGCAGAGATCAGAGCGGACAAGAGACCCAGTACTTC. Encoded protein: CATSRDQSGQETQYF. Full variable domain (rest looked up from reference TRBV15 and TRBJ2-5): DAMVIQNPRYQVTQFGKPVTLSCSQTLNHNVMYWYQQKSSQAPKLLFHYYDKDFNNEADTPDNFQSRRPNTSFCFLDIRSPGLGDTAMYLCATSRDQSGQETQYFGPGTRLLVL.

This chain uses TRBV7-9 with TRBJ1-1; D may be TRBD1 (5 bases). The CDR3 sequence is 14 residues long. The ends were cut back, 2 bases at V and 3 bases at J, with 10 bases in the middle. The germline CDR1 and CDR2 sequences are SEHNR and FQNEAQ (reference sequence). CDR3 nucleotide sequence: TGTGCCAGCAGCTTATGGACATCCGACACTGAAGCTTTCTTT. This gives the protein CASSLWTSDTEAFF.

The CDR3 protein is CASSLDLGVSGNTIYF. CDR3 DNA: TGTGCCAGCAGCTTAGATCTAGGGGTCTCTGGAAACACCATATATTTT. This chain joins TRBV11-2 and TRBJ1-3; the D gene is possibly TRBD1 (5 bases). The germline CDR1 and CDR2 sequences are SGHAT and FQNNGV. The CDR3 totals 16 residues. V lost 0 bases and J lost 0, with 9 bases in between.

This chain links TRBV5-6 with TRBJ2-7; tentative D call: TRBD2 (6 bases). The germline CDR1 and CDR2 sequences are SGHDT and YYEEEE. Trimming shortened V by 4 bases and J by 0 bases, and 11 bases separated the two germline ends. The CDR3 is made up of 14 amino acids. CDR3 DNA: TGTGCCAGCAGCCACGGGACTGGCTCCTACGAGCAGTACTTC. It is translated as CASSHGTGSYEQYF.

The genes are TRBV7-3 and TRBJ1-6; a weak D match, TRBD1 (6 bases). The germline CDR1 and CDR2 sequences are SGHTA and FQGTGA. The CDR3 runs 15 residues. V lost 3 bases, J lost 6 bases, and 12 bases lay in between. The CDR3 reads CASSFDGQINSPLHF. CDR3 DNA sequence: TGTGCCAGCAGCTTTGATGGACAGATTAATTCACCCCTCCACTTT.

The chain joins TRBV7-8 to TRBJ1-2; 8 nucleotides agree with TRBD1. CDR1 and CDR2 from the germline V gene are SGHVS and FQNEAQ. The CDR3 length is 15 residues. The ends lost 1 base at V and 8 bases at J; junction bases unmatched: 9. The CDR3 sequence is CASSLGAGGTRGYTF. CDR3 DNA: TGTGCCAGCAGCTTAGGGGCAGGGGGCACACGGGGCTACACCTTC.

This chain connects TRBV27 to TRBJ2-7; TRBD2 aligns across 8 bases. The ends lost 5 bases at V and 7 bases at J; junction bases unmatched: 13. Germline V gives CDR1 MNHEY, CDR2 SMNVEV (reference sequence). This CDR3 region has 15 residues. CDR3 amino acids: CASSIPGHRGGEQYF. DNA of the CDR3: TGTGCCAGCAGTATCCCCGGACACCGGGGGGGGGAGCAGTACTTC.

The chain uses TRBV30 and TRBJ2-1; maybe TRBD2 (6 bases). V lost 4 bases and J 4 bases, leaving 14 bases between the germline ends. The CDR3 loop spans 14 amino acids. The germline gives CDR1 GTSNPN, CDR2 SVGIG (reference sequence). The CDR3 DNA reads TGTGCCTGGAACGCTAATAGCGGTTACAATGAGCAGTTCTTC. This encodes CAWNANSGYNEQFF.

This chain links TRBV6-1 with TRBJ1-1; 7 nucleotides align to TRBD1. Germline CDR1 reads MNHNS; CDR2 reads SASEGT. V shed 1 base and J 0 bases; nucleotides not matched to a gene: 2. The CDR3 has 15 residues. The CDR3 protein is CASSEDRGMNTEAFF. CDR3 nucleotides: TGTGCCAGCAGTGAAGACAGGGGTATGAACACTGAAGCTTTCTTT.

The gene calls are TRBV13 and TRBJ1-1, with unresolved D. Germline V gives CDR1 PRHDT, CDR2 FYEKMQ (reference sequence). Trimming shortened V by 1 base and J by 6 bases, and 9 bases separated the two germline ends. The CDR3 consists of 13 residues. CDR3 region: CASSLDAAAEAFF. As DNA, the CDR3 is TGTGCCAGCAGCTTAGATGCGGCAGCTGAAGCTTTCTTT.

CDR3 nucleotides: TGTGCCATCGATCCAGAGGACGGGGGTAATGGCTACACCTTC. It is translated as CAIDPEDGGNGYTF. The rearrangement uses TRBV10-3 and TRBJ1-2; D might be TRBD1 (5 bases). The CDR3 has 14 residues. The germline V gene encodes CDR1 ENHRY and CDR2 SYGVKD. Trimming removed 8 bases at V and 6 bases at J, with 19 bases between.

CDR3 nucleotides: TGTGCCAGCACTATATCCCGCGCAGGGAATGAGCAGTTCTTC. This gives the protein CASTISRAGNEQFF. V usage is TRBV6-6 and J usage is TRBJ2-1; TRBD1 is a possible D gene (5 bases). V dropped 7 bases and J dropped 7 bases, with 17 bases sitting between them. The CDR3 runs to 14 residues. The germline CDR1 and CDR2 sequences are MNHNY and SVGAGI (reference sequence).